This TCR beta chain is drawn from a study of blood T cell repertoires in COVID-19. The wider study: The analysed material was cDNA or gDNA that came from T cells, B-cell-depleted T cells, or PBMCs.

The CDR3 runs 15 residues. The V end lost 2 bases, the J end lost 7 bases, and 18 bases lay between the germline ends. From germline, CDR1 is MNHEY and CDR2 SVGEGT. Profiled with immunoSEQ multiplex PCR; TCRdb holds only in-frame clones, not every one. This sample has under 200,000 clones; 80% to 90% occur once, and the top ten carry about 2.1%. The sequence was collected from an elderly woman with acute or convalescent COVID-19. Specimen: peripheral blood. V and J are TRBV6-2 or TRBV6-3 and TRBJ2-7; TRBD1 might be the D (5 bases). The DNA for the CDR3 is TGTGCCAGCAGTTACGGCGACAGACCCCCGTATGAGCAGTACTTC. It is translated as CASSYGDRPPYEQYF.